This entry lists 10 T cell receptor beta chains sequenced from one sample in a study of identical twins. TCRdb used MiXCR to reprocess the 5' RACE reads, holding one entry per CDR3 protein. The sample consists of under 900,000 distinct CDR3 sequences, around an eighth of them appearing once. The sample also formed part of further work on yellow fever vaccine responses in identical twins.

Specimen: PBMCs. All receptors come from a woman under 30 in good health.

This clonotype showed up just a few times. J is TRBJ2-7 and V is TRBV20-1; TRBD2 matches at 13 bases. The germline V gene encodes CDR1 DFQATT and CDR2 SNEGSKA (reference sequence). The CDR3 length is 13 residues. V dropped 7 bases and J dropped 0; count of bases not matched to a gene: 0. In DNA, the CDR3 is TGCAGTGGGACTAGCGGGGGCTCCTACGAGCAGTACTTC. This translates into CSGTSGGSYEQYF.

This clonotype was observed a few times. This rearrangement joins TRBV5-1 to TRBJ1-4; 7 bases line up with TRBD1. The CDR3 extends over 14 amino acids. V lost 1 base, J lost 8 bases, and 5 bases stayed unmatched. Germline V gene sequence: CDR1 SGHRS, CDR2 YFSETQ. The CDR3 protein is CASSLTGDGEKLFF. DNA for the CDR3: TGCGCCAGCAGCTTGACAGGGGACGGCGAAAAACTGTTTTTT.

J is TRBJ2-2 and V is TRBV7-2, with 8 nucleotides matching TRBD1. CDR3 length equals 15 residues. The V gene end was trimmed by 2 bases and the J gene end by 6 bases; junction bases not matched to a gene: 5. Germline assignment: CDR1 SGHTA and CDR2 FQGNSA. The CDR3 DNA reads TGTGCCAGCAGCTTAAACCCAGGGGGCGCCGGGGAGCTGTTTTTT. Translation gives CASSLNPGGAGELFF.

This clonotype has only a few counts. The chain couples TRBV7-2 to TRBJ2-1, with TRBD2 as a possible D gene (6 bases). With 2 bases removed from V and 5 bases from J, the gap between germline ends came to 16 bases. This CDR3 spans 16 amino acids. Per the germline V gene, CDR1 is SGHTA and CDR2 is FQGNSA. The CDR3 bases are TGTGCCAGCAGCTTATACGCGGGGACGCCACACAATGAGCAGTTCTTC. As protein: CASSLYAGTPHNEQFF. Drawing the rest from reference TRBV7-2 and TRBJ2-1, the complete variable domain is GAGVSQSPSNKVTEKGKDVELRCDPISGHTALYWYRQSLGQGLEFLIYFQGNSAPDKSGLPSDRFSAERTGGSVSTLTIQRTQQEDSAVYLCASSLYAGTPHNEQFFGPGTRLTVL.

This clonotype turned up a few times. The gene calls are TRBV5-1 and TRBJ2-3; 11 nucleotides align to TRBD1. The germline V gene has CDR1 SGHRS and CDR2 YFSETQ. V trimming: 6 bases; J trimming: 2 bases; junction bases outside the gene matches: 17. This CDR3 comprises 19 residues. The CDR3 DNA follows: TGCGCCAGCAACCTCGGGACAGGGGGTTATGAGGGAGCCACAGATACGCAGTATTTT. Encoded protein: CASNLGTGGYEGATDTQYF.

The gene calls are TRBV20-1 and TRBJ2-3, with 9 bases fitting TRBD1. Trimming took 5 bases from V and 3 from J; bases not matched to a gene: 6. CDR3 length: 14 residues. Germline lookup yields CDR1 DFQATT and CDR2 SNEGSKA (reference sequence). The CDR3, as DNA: TGCAGTGCTCCCGGGACAGGGTTAACAGATACGCAGTATTTT. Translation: CSAPGTGLTDTQYF.

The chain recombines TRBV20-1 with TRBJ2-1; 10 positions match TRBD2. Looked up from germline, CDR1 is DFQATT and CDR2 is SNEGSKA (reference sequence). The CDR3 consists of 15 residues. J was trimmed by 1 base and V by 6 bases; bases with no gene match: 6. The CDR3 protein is CSAQPSGGSYNEQFF. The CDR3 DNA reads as TGCAGTGCCCAGCCTAGCGGGGGTTCCTACAATGAGCAGTTCTTC.

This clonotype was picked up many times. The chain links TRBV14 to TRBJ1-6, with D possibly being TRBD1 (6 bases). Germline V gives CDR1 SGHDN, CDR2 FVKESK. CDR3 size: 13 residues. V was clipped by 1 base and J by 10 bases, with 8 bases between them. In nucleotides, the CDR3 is TGTGCCAGCAGCCAAGGGGGGGCCTCACCCCTCCACTTT. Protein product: CASSQGGASPLHF.

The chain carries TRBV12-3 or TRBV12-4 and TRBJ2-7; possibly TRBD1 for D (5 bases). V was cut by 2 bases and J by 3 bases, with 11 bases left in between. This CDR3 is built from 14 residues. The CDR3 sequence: CASSLQPGNYEQYV. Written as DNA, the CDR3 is TGTGCCAGCAGTTTACAACCAGGGAACTACGAGCAGTACGTC.

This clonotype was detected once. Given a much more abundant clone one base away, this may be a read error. This chain's CDR3 is CASRPGTSAFGELFF. The CDR3 bases are TGTGCCAGCAGACCCGGGACTAGCGCGTTCGGGGAGCTGTTTTTT. The chain employs TRBV11-2 and TRBJ2-2; 10 positions agree with TRBD2. The CDR3 length is 15 residues. The junction had 8 bases not matched to a gene; V was cut back by 6 bases and J by 7 bases. Germline V CDR1 and CDR2: SGHAT, FQNNGV.